The 27 T cell receptor beta chains in this list originate from one sample, sequenced in a study of T-cell reconstitution after alpha-beta-depleted transplantation in children. TCRbeta library preparation incorporated unique molecular identifiers. TCRdb re-called the PCR reads through MiXCR, storing one row per CDR3 protein. This table holds around 240,000 distinct CDR3 sequences, approximately 9.7% found once. This material consisted of PBMCs from the stem cell graft donor, taken from the stem cell graft. The receptors were sampled from a human donor who donated a stem cell graft to a child with SCID.

The V and J genes are TRBV11-2 and TRBJ2-6; D unclear. Germline loops: CDR1 SGHAT, CDR2 FQNNGV. This CDR3 has 15 amino acids. The V end was cut by 2 bases, the J end by 0 bases, with 5 bases between. CDR3 sequence reads: CASSLSTSGANVLTF. Here the CDR3 DNA reads TGTGCCAGCAGCTTATCCACCTCTGGGGCCAACGTCCTGACTTTC.

This clonotype was recorded at least ten times. The genes are TRBV7-3 and TRBJ2-1, with TRBD2 identical over 9 bases. The CDR3 is 17 residues long. The J segment lost 2 bases and the V segment lost 5 bases, leaving 10 bases of the junction unmatched. The germline gives CDR1 SGHTA, CDR2 FQGTGA. CDR3 loop: CASSRTIAGAAYNEQFF. The DNA of the CDR3 is TGTGCCAGCAGCCGTACTATAGCGGGGGCTGCCTACAATGAGCAGTTCTTC.

The chain links TRBV18 to TRBJ2-7, with TRBD1 as a possible D gene (6 bases). The CDR3 loop spans 13 amino acids. Per the germline V gene, CDR1 is KGHSH and CDR2 is LQKENI. Trimming took off 6 bases at V and 9 bases at J, with 18 bases between the two ends. CDR3 residues: CASSHDRFHGQYF. The CDR3 nucleotides are TGTGCCAGCTCCCACGACAGGTTCCACGGGCAGTACTTC.

The chain combines TRBV20-1 with TRBJ1-1; 7 bases fit TRBD1. Germline V CDR1 and CDR2: DFQATT, SNEGSKA (reference sequence). The CDR3 sequence is 17 residues long. The trim removed 7 bases at V and 1 base at J, leaving 18 bases unmatched. CDR3 in amino acids: CSDFQGDRRWPNTEAFF. As DNA, the CDR3 is TGCAGTGACTTCCAGGGGGATAGGAGGTGGCCGAACACTGAAGCTTTCTTT.

This clonotype was seen repeatedly, ten times or more. The chain recombines TRBV7-9 with TRBJ2-7, with D unclear. Germline V gene lookup returns CDR1 SEHNR and CDR2 FQNEAQ (reference sequence). This CDR3 contains 11 residues. V dropped 8 bases and J dropped 6 bases, with 11 bases sitting between them. The CDR3 loop is CASARSGEQYF. The CDR3 DNA follows: TGTGCCAGCGCTAGGTCGGGCGAGCAGTACTTC. The variable domain in full, with the rest retrieved from reference TRBV7-9 and TRBJ2-7, is DTGVSQNPRHKITKRGQNVTFRCDPISEHNRLYWYRQTLGQGPEFLTYFQNEAQLEKSRLLSDRFSAERPKGSFSTLEIQRTEQGDSAMYLCASARSGEQYFGPGTRLTVT.

This clonotype was seen repeatedly, ten times or more. The rearrangement joins TRBV5-1 to TRBJ2-3, with D possibly being TRBD1 or TRBD2 (5 bases each). The CDR3 is made up of 17 amino acids. V lost 3 bases and J lost 0, with 17 bases in between. Per germline, CDR1 SGHRS and CDR2 YFSETQ. The CDR3, as DNA: TGCGCCAGCAGCTCGACAAAACGGGACCTAAGCACAGATACGCAGTATTTT. Translated, it gives CASSSTKRDLSTDTQYF.

The rearrangement links TRBV3-1 to TRBJ2-3, with D perhaps matching TRBD2 (6 bases). The V gene's germline CDR1 is LGHDT and CDR2 YNNKEL (reference sequence). Trimming took 0 bases from V and 0 from J, leaving 7 bases between them. This CDR3 contains 15 residues. CDR3 bases: TGTGCCAGCAGCCAAGATCTAGCGAGCACAGATACGCAGTATTTT. This encodes CASSQDLASTDTQYF.

This clonotype was seen ten or more times. The CDR3: CASSPSGRGATDTQYF. The CDR3 DNA sequence: TGTGCCAGCAGCCCTTCTGGGCGGGGGGCCACAGATACGCAGTATTTT. This chain uses TRBV12-3 or TRBV12-4 with TRBJ2-3; 8 nucleotides agree with TRBD2. V was clipped by 6 bases and J by 2 bases; unmatched bases: 10. The CDR3 has 16 amino acids.

V is TRBV20-1 and J is TRBJ1-3; 8 positions agree with TRBD1. With V trimmed by 4 bases and J by 4 bases, 3 bases remained unmatched. CDR1 and CDR2 (germline): DFQATT, SNEGSKA (reference sequence). The CDR3 has 13 amino acids. In DNA form, the CDR3 reads TGCAGTGCTACCAGGACAGGGGGAAACACCATATATTTT. Translation: CSATRTGGNTIYF.

Many counts were recorded for this clonotype. V and J are TRBV15 and TRBJ2-3; weak D call: TRBD2 (7 bases). CDR1 is LNHNV, CDR2 YYDKDF, per germline (reference sequence). The CDR3 totals 16 residues. V lost 3 bases and J 1 base, leaving 14 bases between the germline ends. CDR3 in amino acids: CATSRVGGLGTDTQYF. In DNA form, the CDR3 reads TGTGCCACCAGCAGGGTGGGGGGGCTGGGCACAGATACGCAGTATTTT.

This clonotype was detected ten times or more. The chain links TRBV5-1 to TRBJ1-1, with D perhaps TRBD1 (6 bases). V was clipped by 0 bases and J by 6 bases, with 18 bases between them. CDR3 length equals 16 residues. The germline CDR1 and CDR2 sequences are SGHRS and YFSETQ. CDR3 DNA: TGCGCCAGCAGCTTGGGTGATAGGGGGGTAGAGGCTGAAGCTTTCTTT. Translated: CASSLGDRGVEAEAFF.

This sequence joins TRBV29-1 and TRBJ2-6; 7 bases match TRBD2. The ends lost 8 bases at V and 0 bases at J; junction bases unmatched: 10. Per germline, CDR1 SQVTM and CDR2 ANQGSEA. The CDR3 is 16 residues long. CDR3 residues: CSLWGGSASGANVLTF. CDR3 coding DNA: TGCAGCCTTTGGGGGGGGTCTGCCTCTGGGGCCAACGTCCTGACTTTC.

This clonotype appeared many times. The chain joins TRBV5-1 to TRBJ2-3; D not certain. The V and J ends lost 0 bases and 2 bases respectively, with 13 bases between them. CDR1 is SGHRS and CDR2 is YFSETQ in the germline V gene. This CDR3 has 16 residues. The CDR3: CASSLVSGRTTDTQYF. The CDR3 coding sequence is TGCGCCAGCAGCTTGGTGTCCGGCAGGACCACAGATACGCAGTATTTT.

Many counts were recorded for this clonotype. The chain has TRBV5-6 and TRBJ2-1; a possible D gene is TRBD2 (5 bases). The CDR3 is 13 amino acids. The V gene's germline CDR1 is SGHDT and CDR2 YYEEEE. Trimming pared 4 bases from V and 8 bases from J, leaving 13 bases between. The CDR3 DNA reads as TGTGCCAGCAGCCAGGACTCCCGGGATGAGCAGTTCTTC. It encodes CASSQDSRDEQFF.

The table lists this clonotype with many counts. This sequence joins TRBV7-3 and TRBJ1-1, with 7 bases fitting TRBD1. V shed 0 bases, J shed 7 bases, and the junction held 11 bases outside the gene matches. CDR1 is SGHTA, CDR2 FQGTGA, per germline. This CDR3 is built from 16 residues. The CDR3 bases are TGTGCCAGCAGCTTAACGTTACTGGGACAGAGCCATGAAGCTTTCTTT. This translates into CASSLTLLGQSHEAFF.

This clonotype appeared many times. The J gene is TRBJ1-1, the V gene TRBV20-1; no definite D call. The CDR3 runs to 12 residues. Germline CDR1 DFQATT, CDR2 SNEGSKA (reference sequence). The V end lost 5 bases, the J end lost 0 bases, and 7 bases lay between the germline ends. The CDR3 here is CSAPRVNTEAFF. DNA for the CDR3: TGCAGTGCTCCCCGGGTGAACACTGAAGCTTTCTTT.

This clonotype was counted at least ten times. The V gene is TRBV5-1, the J gene TRBJ1-2, with a possible D match to TRBD1 (5 bases). CDR3 length equals 13 residues. V dropped 2 bases and J dropped 8 bases, with 13 bases sitting between them. Germline CDR1 and CDR2: SGHRS and YFSETQ. The CDR3 region has the DNA TGCGCCAGCAGCTTCGGGACTCCGCGGGGCTACACCTTC. Protein: CASSFGTPRGYTF.

This clonotype was observed many times. The CDR3 sequence: CASSQDVAVGGYTF. DNA of the CDR3: TGTGCCAGCAGCCAAGATGTGGCGGTTGGGGGCTACACCTTC. The V call is TRBV3-1, the J call TRBJ1-2, with unresolved D. This CDR3 comprises 14 residues. Germline V CDR1 and CDR2: LGHDT, YNNKEL (reference sequence). The germline V and J ends were trimmed by 0 bases and 8 bases, with 13 bases remaining between them.

In this sample, this clonotype turned up many times. The genes are TRBV7-9 and TRBJ2-7; the match to TRBD2 covers 8 bases. The germline V gene encodes CDR1 SEHNR and CDR2 FQNEAQ (reference sequence). This CDR3 is built from 13 residues. V gave up 4 bases and J gave up 4 bases; unmatched junction bases: 3. The CDR3 nucleotides read TGTGCCAGCAGCTCGGGGGGGGTTTACGAGCAGTACTTC. It codes for CASSSGGVYEQYF.

This clonotype came up a few times. The V and J genes are TRBV5-6 and TRBJ1-2; D call uncertain. This CDR3 contains 11 residues. Deletions cut 2 bases from V and 7 bases from J, with 6 bases between. Germline V gene data show CDR1 as SGHDT and CDR2 as YYEEEE. The CDR3: CASSFVSGYTF. The DNA for the CDR3 is TGTGCCAGCAGCTTCGTGAGTGGCTACACCTTC.

A note on this clonotype: The junction departs from germline at one end; a sequencing error may be responsible. The V call is TRBV20-1, the J call TRBJ2-7; tentative D call: TRBD1 (6 bases). The CDR3 extends over 13 amino acids. Germline CDR1 reads DFQATT; CDR2 reads SNEGSKA (reference sequence). This CDR3 is CGAKIAGAYEQYF. The CDR3 DNA reads TGCGGTGCTAAAATAGCAGGGGCCTACGAGCAGTACTTC.

This clonotype was detected ten times or more. A read error may produce the germline difference seen at one junction end. The chain links TRBV7-9 to TRBJ2-7; 12 bases are a match to TRBD2. Germline lookup yields CDR1 SEHNR and CDR2 FQNEAQ (reference sequence). There are 14 residues in the CDR3. The CDR3: CASSLAGGTYEQYF. The CDR3 DNA reads TGTGCCAGCAGCCTAGCGGGGGGGACCTACGAGCAGTACTTC.

This clonotype was seen ten or more times. The chain has TRBV6-2 or TRBV6-3 and TRBJ1-6, with 8 positions matching TRBD1. CDR3 size: 16 residues. The junction had 5 bases not matched to a gene; V was cut back by 0 bases and J by 7 bases. Per the germline V gene, CDR1 is MNHEY and CDR2 is SVGEGT. The CDR3 coding sequence is TGTGCCAGCAGTTACTCCCGGACAGGGCTGAATTCACCCCTCCACTTT. Translated: CASSYSRTGLNSPLHF.

This clonotype has a count of ten or more. The V gene is TRBV7-6, the J gene TRBJ2-3; D not resolved. Germline V CDR1 and CDR2: SGHVS, FNYEAQ. With 5 bases removed from V and 6 bases from J, the gap between germline ends came to 24 bases. This CDR3 has 17 residues. DNA for the CDR3: TGTGCCAGCAGCCAAGGGCGGACGAACAAGCTTTGGGATACGCAGTATTTT. Residues: CASSQGRTNKLWDTQYF.

The table lists this clonotype with many counts. This chain links TRBV3-1 with TRBJ1-5, with no clear D. Germline V gene lookup returns CDR1 LGHDT and CDR2 YNNKEL (reference sequence). The CDR3 consists of 14 residues. V was trimmed by 4 bases and J by 2 bases, leaving 9 bases between them. CDR3 region: CASSLWQGNQPQHF. The CDR3 coding sequence is TGTGCCAGCAGCCTTTGGCAGGGCAATCAGCCCCAGCATTTT.

This clonotype was counted many times. The rearrangement joins TRBV12-3 or TRBV12-4 to TRBJ2-7, with D tentatively TRBD1 or TRBD2 (6 bases each). The CDR3 is 12 amino acids. V gave up 5 bases and J gave up 5 bases, with 10 bases separating them. The CDR3 protein is CASSPGADEQYF. CDR3 bases: TGTGCCAGCAGTCCGGGGGCGGACGAGCAGTACTTC.

This clonotype showed up many times. CDR3 region: CASSQNPETQYF. The CDR3 DNA reads as TGTGCCAGCAGTCAAAATCCTGAGACCCAGTACTTC. V is TRBV6-5 and J is TRBJ2-5, with D uncertain. The germline V gene has CDR1 MNHEY and CDR2 SVGAGI. This CDR3 contains 12 residues. V shed 5 bases and J shed 5 bases, with 9 bases lying between them.